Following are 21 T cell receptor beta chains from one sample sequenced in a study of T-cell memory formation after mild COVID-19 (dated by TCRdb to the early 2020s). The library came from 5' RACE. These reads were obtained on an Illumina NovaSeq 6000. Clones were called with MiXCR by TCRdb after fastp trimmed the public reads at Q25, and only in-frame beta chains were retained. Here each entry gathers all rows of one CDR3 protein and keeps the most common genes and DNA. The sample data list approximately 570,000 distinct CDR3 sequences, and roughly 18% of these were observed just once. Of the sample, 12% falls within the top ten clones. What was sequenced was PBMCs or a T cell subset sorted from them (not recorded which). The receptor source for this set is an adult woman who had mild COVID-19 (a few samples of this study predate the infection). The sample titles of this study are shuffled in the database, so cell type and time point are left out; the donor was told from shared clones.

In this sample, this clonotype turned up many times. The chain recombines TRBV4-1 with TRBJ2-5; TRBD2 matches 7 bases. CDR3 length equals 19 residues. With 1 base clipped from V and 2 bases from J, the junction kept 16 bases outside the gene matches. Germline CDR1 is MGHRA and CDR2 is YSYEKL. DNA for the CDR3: TGCGCCAGCAGCCAAGTCTTCGGTGGCCTGGGGGGGGTACAAGAGACCCAGTACTTC. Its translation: CASSQVFGGLGGVQETQYF.

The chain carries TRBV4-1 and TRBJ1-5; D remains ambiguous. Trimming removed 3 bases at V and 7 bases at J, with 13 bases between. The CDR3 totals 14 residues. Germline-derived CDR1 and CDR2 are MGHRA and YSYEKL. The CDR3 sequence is CASSQEGLEQPQHF. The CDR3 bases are TGCGCCAGCAGCCAGGAAGGCCTCGAACAGCCCCAGCATTTT.

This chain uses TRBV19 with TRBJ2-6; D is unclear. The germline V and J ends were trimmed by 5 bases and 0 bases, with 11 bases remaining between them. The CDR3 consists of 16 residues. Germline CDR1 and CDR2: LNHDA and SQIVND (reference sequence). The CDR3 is CASSPRTISGANVLTF. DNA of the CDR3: TGTGCCAGTAGTCCGAGGACGATCTCTGGGGCCAACGTCCTGACTTTC.

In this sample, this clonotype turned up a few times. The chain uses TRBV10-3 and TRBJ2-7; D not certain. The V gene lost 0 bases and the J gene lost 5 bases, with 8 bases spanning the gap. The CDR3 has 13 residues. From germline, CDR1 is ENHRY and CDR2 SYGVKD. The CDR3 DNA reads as TGTGCCATCAGTGAGTCAGCTTTCGACGAGCAGTACTTC. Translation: CAISESAFDEQYF.

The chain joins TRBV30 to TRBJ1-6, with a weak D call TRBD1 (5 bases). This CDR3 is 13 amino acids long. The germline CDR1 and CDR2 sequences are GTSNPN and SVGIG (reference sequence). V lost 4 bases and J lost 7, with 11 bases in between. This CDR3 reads CAWMGERNSPLHF. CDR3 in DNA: TGTGCCTGGATGGGGGAGCGGAATTCACCCCTCCACTTT. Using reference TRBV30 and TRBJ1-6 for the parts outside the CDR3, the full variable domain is SQTIHQWPATLVQPVGSPLSLECTVEGTSNPNLYWYRQAAGRGLQLLFYSVGIGQISSEVPQNLSASRPQDRQFILSSKKLLLSDSGFYLCAWMGERNSPLHFGNGTRLTVT.

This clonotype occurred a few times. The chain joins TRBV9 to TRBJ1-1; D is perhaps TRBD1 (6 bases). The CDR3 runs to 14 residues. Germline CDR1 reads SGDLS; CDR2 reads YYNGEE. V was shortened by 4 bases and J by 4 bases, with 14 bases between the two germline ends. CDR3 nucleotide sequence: TGTGCCAGCAGCCCAACGGGGGGGGCCACTGAAGCTTTCTTT. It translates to CASSPTGGATEAFF.

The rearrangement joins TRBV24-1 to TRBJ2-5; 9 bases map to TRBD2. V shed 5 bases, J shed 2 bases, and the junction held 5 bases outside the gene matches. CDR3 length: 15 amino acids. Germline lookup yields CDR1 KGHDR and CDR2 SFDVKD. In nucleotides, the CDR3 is TGTGCCACCAGTGGGGCTAGCGGGGTGCAAGAGACCCAGTACTTC. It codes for CATSGASGVQETQYF.

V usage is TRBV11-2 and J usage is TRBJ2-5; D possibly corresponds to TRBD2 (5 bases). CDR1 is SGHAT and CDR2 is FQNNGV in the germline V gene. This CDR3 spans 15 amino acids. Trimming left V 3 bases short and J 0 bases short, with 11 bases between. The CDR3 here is CASSFGRANQETQYF. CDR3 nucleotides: TGTGCCAGCAGCTTCGGGCGGGCGAACCAAGAGACCCAGTACTTC.

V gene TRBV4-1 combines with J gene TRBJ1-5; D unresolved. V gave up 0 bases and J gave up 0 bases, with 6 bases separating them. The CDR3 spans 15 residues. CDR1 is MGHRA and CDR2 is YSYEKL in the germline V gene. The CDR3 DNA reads TGCGCCAGCAGCCAAGAGGTCAATAGCAATCAGCCCCAGCATTTT. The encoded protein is CASSQEVNSNQPQHF.

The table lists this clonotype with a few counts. The CDR3 DNA reads TGTGCCAGCAGTTACTCGGAGTACGAGGACACTGAAGCTTTCTTT. It translates to CASSYSEYEDTEAFF. The genes are TRBV6-2 or TRBV6-3 and TRBJ1-1; D gene unclear. The V end was cut by 0 bases, the J end by 3 bases, with 11 bases between. Germline assignment: CDR1 MNHEY and CDR2 SVGEGT. CDR3 length: 15 residues.

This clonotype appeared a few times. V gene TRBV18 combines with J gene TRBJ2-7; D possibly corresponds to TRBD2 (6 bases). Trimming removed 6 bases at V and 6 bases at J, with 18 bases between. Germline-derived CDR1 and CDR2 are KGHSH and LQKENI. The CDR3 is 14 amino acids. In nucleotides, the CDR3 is TGTGCCAGCTCCCGAGAGGGAGGTCCCCGCGAGCAGTACTTC. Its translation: CASSREGGPREQYF.

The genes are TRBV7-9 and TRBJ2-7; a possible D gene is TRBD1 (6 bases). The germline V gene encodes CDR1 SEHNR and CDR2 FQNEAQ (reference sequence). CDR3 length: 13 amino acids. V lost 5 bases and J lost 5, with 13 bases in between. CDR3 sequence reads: CASSHWTENEQYF. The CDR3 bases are TGTGCCAGCAGCCACTGGACAGAGAACGAGCAGTACTTC.

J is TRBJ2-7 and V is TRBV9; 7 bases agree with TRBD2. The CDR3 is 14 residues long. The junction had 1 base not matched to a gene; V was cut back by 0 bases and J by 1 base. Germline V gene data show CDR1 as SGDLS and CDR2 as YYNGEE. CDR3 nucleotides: TGTGCCAGCAGCGTAGACGGGGGGTCCTACGAGCAGTACTTC. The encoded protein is CASSVDGGSYEQYF.

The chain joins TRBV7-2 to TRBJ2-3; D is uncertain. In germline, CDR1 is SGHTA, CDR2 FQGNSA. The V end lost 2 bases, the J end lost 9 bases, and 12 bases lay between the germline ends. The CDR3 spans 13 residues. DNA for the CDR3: TGTGCCAGCAGCTTACCGCCTAGTATAACGCAGTATTTT. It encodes CASSLPPSITQYF.

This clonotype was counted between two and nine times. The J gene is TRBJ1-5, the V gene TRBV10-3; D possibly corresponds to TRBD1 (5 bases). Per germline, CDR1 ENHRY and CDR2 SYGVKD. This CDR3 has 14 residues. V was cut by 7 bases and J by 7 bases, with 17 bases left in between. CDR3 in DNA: TGTGCCATCAAGGGTCACCAGGGCCGCCAGCCCCAGCATTTT. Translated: CAIKGHQGRQPQHF.

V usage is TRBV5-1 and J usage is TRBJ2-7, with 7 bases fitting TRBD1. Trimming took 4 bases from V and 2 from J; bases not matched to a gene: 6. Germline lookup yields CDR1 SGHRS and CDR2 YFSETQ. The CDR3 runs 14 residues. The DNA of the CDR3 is TGCGCCAGCAGCAGGACCGGGACAGCCTACGAGCAGTACTTC. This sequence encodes CASSRTGTAYEQYF.

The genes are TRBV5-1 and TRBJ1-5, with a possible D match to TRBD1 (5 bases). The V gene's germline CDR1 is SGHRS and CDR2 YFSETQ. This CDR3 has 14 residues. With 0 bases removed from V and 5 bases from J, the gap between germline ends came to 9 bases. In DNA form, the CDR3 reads TGCGCCAGCAGCTTGGAGGGACCCCATCAGCCCCAGCATTTT. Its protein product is CASSLEGPHQPQHF.

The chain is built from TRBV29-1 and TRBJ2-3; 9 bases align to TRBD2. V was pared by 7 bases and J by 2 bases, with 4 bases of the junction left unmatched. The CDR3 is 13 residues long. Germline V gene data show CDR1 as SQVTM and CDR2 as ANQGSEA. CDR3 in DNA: TGCAGCGCTGTAGCGGGAGTCACAGATACGCAGTATTTT. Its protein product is CSAVAGVTDTQYF.

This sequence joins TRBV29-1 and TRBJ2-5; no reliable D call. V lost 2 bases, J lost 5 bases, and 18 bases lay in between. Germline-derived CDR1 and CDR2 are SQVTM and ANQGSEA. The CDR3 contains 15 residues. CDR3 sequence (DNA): TGCAGCGTTGAATTTGAACTACTATTTGAGGAGACCCAGTACTTC. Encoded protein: CSVEFELLFEETQYF.

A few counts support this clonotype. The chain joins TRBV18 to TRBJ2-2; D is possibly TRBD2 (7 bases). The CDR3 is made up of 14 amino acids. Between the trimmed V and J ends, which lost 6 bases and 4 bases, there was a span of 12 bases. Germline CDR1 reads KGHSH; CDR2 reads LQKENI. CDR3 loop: CASSPGGRTGELFF. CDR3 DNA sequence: TGTGCCAGCTCGCCCGGGGGGCGCACCGGGGAGCTGTTTTTT.

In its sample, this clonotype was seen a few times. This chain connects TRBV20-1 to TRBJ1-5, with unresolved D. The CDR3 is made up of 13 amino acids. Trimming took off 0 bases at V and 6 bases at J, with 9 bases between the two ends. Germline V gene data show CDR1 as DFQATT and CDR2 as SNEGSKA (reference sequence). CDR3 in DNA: TGCAGTGCTAGAGATGGTACGTTTCAGCCCCAGCATTTT. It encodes CSARDGTFQPQHF.